The 13 T cell receptor beta chains presented below share a single source sample, sequenced in a study of regulatory T cells in long-lasting Graves disease. iRepertoire HTBI primers and Arm-PCR of CDR3 regions built TCR beta libraries. From the multiplex PCR reads, TCRdb called clonotypes with MiXCR, one entry per CDR3 protein. The repertoire holds hundreds of thousands of distinct CDR3 sequences, with about 16% as singletons. Regarding time point: newly diagnosed GD, antithyroid drugs for less than 3 months. Preparation of the TCR library used RNA extracted from PBMCs. The sample here was peripheral blood mononuclear cells (PBMCs), taken at new diagnosis, from a patient treated with antithyroid drugs. The receptors shown here come from a female donor with Graves disease.

This clonotype appeared many times. The genes are TRBV24-1 and TRBJ2-2; 8 bases are a match to TRBD1. V gave up 3 bases and J gave up 3 bases; unmatched junction bases: 2. CDR1 and CDR2 (germline): KGHDR, SFDVKD. CDR3 size: 15 residues. CDR3 sequence (DNA): TGTGCCACCAGTGATACAGGGGGTGACACCGGGGAGCTGTTTTTT. Its translation: CATSDTGGDTGELFF.

V usage is TRBV6-2 or TRBV6-3 and J usage is TRBJ2-3; D possibly corresponds to TRBD2 (5 bases). V lost 6 bases and J 0 bases, leaving 7 bases between the germline ends. The CDR3 spans 13 residues. The germline V gene has CDR1 MNHEY and CDR2 SVGEGT. CDR3 DNA sequence: TGTGCCAGCAGCGAGCGGAGCACAGATACGCAGTATTTT. This encodes CASSERSTDTQYF.

This clonotype was detected many times. V and J are TRBV3-1 and TRBJ1-2; maybe TRBD1 (6 bases). Germline V lookup: CDR1 LGHDT, CDR2 YNNKEL (reference sequence). Trimming shortened V by 0 bases and J by 6 bases, and 14 bases separated the two germline ends. The CDR3 extends over 15 amino acids. CDR3 coding DNA: TGTGCCAGCAGCCAAGATCCGGCAGGGGAAGATGGCTACACCTTC. Protein sequence: CASSQDPAGEDGYTF.

In this sample, this clonotype turned up a few times. J is TRBJ1-6 and V is TRBV27; no definite D call. The length of the CDR3 is 12 residues. Germline-derived CDR1 and CDR2 are MNHEY and SMNVEV (reference sequence). V lost 10 bases, J lost 2 bases, and 6 bases lay in between. The chain's CDR3 is CATRTYNSPLHF. DNA of the CDR3: TGTGCCACAAGGACCTATAATTCACCCCTCCACTTT.

V gene TRBV29-1 combines with J gene TRBJ2-3; 7 nucleotides agree with TRBD2. This CDR3 region has 12 residues. J lost 5 bases, V lost 5 bases, and 4 bases had no gene match. Germline V lookup: CDR1 SQVTM, CDR2 ANQGSEA. The CDR3 reads CSVLASGDTQYF. The CDR3, as DNA: TGCAGCGTTTTGGCTAGCGGAGATACGCAGTATTTT.

This clonotype was counted at least ten times. This chain joins TRBV11-2 and TRBJ2-7; D assignment may be TRBD1 or TRBD2 (5 bases each). With 5 bases removed from V and 5 bases from J, the gap between germline ends came to 19 bases. The CDR3 runs to 15 residues. In germline, CDR1 is SGHAT, CDR2 FQNNGV. CDR3 sequence: CASSVRDRLEDEQYF. CDR3 bases: TGTGCCAGCAGCGTAAGGGACCGTCTTGAGGACGAGCAGTACTTC.

The chain has TRBV27 and TRBJ2-5; D gene unclear. CDR1 MNHEY and CDR2 SMNVEV come from the germline V gene (reference sequence). The CDR3 covers 13 residues. The V gene lost 0 bases and the J gene lost 5 bases, with 7 bases spanning the gap. CDR3 coding DNA: TGTGCCAGCAGTTTATCGGAGAGGGAGACCCAGTACTTC. As protein: CASSLSERETQYF.

This clonotype has at least ten counts. V is TRBV7-2 and J is TRBJ2-7; TRBD2 matches at 8 bases. The junction had 5 bases not matched to a gene; V was cut back by 1 base and J by 3 bases. The germline gives CDR1 SGHTA, CDR2 FQGNSA. The CDR3 length is 15 residues. CDR3 amino acids: CASSLGGTSGYEQYF. As DNA, the CDR3 is TGTGCCAGCAGCTTAGGTGGGACTAGTGGCTACGAGCAGTACTTC.

The table lists this clonotype with many counts. J is TRBJ2-5 and V is TRBV7-2; 8 nucleotides match TRBD1. The CDR3 has 16 amino acids. The germline V gene has CDR1 SGHTA and CDR2 FQGNSA. The J segment lost 3 bases and the V segment lost 1 base, leaving 7 bases of the junction unmatched. The CDR3 sequence is CASSLEGRGQEETQYF. The CDR3 coding sequence is TGTGCCAGCAGCTTAGAGGGCAGGGGGCAAGAAGAGACCCAGTACTTC.

There are many counts of this clonotype. The V call is TRBV5-1, the J call TRBJ1-2; no clear D gene. The CDR3 spans 14 residues. V shed 0 bases and J shed 2 bases, with 8 bases lying between them. Per germline, CDR1 SGHRS and CDR2 YFSETQ. The CDR3 DNA is TGCGCCAGCAGCTTGGACAGCATAAACTATGGCTACACCTTC. This translates into CASSLDSINYGYTF.

The rearrangement joins TRBV7-2 to TRBJ1-1; D is unresolved. Germline V gene lookup returns CDR1 SGHTA and CDR2 FQGNSA. Trimming cost V 1 base and J 7 bases, with 4 bases left between them. This CDR3 is 11 amino acids long. CDR3 coding DNA: TGTGCCAGCAGCTTAGTACTTGAAGCTTTCTTT. This encodes CASSLVLEAFF.

The chain has TRBV29-1 and TRBJ2-1, with D uncertain. This CDR3 has 12 amino acids. CDR1 is SQVTM and CDR2 is ANQGSEA in the germline V gene. The CDR3 loop reads CSAPDTYNEQFF. The DNA for the CDR3 is TGCAGTGCTCCTGACACCTACAATGAGCAGTTCTTC.

This clonotype turned up a few times. The chain joins TRBV7-9 to TRBJ2-1, with 7 bases aligning to TRBD2. Unmatched junction bases numbered 17, after V lost 5 bases and J lost 13 bases. CDR3 length: 15 residues. Germline CDR1 is SEHNR and CDR2 is FQNEAQ (reference sequence). CDR3 region: CASSPKGRDPMSQFF. CDR3 DNA sequence: TGTGCCAGCAGCCCCAAGGGGAGGGACCCAATGAGCCAGTTCTTC.